The rows below give T cell receptor beta chains drawn from one sample of a study of Ad26.COV2.S vaccination and SARS-CoV-2 variants. Generated by immunoSEQ multiplex PCR, the TCRdb table keeps only in-frame clones and is missing some. The data show 43,000 or so clones, about 80% seen once. This sample comprised peripheral blood, obtained after recovery from COVID-19. The source of these receptors is a human donor who had recovered from COVID-19. The CDR3 runs from the conserved cysteine through the conserved F or W. The order of the fields is V gene, CDR3 protein.

TRBV7-9	CASSIGRGDYGYTF
TRBV7-2	CASSLDSGSNTGELFF
TRBV7-9	CATELAGRKETQYF
TRBV19	CASSTQNRGNPNEQFF
TRBV2	CASRADRGSQPQHF
TRBV30	CAWSVSPPSEAFF
TRBV2	CASRVGAGTYNEQFF
TRBV5-4	CASSWTPGGNQPQHF
TRBV24-1	CATSDTWKETQYF
TRBV10-3	CAISGGREGNQPQHF
TRBV12-5	CASGLGGQGNEKLFF
TRBV3-1/TRBV3-2	CASSQNGGRGDTQYF
TRBV4-1	CASSAGLREKLFF
TRBV5-1	CASQKSGDPLVYGYTF
TRBV5-1	CASSLGDRETPGNQPQHF
TRBV5-1	CASSVNLGQGAEQYF
TRBV20-1	CSASRTSGSNEQFF
TRBV6-5	CASRVEREATQYF
TRBV11-2	CASSRGVAITEAFF
TRBV29-1	CSVGDMGRETQYF
TRBV5-1	CASSSDSSNTEAFF
TRBV24-1	CATREGATQYF
TRBV7-2	CASSFLTGGNEQFF
TRBV10-3	CAISEPGNSPLHF
TRBV25-1	CASSPPGRKAFF
TRBV5-4	CASSLLAGGLTDTQYF
TRBV2	CASSDARGTGELFF
TRBV5-1	CASSSRRGVEAFF
TRBV3-1/TRBV3-2	CASTEGVSNQPQHF
TRBV7-2	CASSLLAPPSYEQYF
TRBV3-1/TRBV3-2	CASSHSGNTIYF
TRBV7-3	CASSLMAGGPWNTEAFF
TRBV2	CASSPQSYNEQFF
TRBV20-1	CSASPSGYYGYTF
TRBV5-6	CASSFASELRSYEQYF
TRBV7-6	CASSLLGPNEKLFF
TRBV5-6	CASSTGGTYNEQFF